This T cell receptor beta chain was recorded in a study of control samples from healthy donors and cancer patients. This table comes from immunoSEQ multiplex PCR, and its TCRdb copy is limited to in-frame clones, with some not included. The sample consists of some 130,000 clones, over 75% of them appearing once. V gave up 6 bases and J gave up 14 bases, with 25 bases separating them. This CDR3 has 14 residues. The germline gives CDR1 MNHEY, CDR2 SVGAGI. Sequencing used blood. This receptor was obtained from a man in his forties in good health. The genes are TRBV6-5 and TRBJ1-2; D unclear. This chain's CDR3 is CASRALGRIFPYTF. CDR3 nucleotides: TGTGCCAGCAGAGCCCTAGGGAGGATATTTCCCTATACCTTC.